This entry is about one T cell receptor beta chain. Its target is unknown. Sequencing used immunoSEQ multiplex PCR; TCRdb keeps in-frame clones, though not all of them. The sample shows about 2.3 million clones, around 93% of them seen only once. The data stem from a study of shared clonotypes between healthy human individuals. Overall study context: Ranging from 18 to 49 in age, donors were a couple of women and three men.

Study-wide points: The four-donor shared clonotypes exceeded non-shared clonotypes in generation probability, with non-shared ones scoring lower. The naive CD4 repertoires of a few donors were compared, and roughly 5.1% of clonotypes were shared. Generally, naive subsets (rather than memory subsets) showed larger estimated richness.

The sequenced sample consisted of naive CD4+ T cells from PBMCs. Subset here: CD45RA+ positively selected. The sequence was obtained from a man younger than 35 in good health. Some clones in this sample may be carry-over from other donors' samples.

The CDR3 region has the DNA TGTGCCAGCAGTTCATTAATAGCGGGAAGTTCCTACAATGAGCAGTTCTTC. This gives the protein CASSSLIAGSSYNEQFF. This chain links TRBV28 with TRBJ2-1; 8 bases match TRBD2. Germline trimming cut 4 bases from V and 1 base from J; bases unmatched to any gene: 9. Germline values: CDR1 MDHEN, CDR2 SYDVKM. The CDR3 is made up of 17 amino acids.